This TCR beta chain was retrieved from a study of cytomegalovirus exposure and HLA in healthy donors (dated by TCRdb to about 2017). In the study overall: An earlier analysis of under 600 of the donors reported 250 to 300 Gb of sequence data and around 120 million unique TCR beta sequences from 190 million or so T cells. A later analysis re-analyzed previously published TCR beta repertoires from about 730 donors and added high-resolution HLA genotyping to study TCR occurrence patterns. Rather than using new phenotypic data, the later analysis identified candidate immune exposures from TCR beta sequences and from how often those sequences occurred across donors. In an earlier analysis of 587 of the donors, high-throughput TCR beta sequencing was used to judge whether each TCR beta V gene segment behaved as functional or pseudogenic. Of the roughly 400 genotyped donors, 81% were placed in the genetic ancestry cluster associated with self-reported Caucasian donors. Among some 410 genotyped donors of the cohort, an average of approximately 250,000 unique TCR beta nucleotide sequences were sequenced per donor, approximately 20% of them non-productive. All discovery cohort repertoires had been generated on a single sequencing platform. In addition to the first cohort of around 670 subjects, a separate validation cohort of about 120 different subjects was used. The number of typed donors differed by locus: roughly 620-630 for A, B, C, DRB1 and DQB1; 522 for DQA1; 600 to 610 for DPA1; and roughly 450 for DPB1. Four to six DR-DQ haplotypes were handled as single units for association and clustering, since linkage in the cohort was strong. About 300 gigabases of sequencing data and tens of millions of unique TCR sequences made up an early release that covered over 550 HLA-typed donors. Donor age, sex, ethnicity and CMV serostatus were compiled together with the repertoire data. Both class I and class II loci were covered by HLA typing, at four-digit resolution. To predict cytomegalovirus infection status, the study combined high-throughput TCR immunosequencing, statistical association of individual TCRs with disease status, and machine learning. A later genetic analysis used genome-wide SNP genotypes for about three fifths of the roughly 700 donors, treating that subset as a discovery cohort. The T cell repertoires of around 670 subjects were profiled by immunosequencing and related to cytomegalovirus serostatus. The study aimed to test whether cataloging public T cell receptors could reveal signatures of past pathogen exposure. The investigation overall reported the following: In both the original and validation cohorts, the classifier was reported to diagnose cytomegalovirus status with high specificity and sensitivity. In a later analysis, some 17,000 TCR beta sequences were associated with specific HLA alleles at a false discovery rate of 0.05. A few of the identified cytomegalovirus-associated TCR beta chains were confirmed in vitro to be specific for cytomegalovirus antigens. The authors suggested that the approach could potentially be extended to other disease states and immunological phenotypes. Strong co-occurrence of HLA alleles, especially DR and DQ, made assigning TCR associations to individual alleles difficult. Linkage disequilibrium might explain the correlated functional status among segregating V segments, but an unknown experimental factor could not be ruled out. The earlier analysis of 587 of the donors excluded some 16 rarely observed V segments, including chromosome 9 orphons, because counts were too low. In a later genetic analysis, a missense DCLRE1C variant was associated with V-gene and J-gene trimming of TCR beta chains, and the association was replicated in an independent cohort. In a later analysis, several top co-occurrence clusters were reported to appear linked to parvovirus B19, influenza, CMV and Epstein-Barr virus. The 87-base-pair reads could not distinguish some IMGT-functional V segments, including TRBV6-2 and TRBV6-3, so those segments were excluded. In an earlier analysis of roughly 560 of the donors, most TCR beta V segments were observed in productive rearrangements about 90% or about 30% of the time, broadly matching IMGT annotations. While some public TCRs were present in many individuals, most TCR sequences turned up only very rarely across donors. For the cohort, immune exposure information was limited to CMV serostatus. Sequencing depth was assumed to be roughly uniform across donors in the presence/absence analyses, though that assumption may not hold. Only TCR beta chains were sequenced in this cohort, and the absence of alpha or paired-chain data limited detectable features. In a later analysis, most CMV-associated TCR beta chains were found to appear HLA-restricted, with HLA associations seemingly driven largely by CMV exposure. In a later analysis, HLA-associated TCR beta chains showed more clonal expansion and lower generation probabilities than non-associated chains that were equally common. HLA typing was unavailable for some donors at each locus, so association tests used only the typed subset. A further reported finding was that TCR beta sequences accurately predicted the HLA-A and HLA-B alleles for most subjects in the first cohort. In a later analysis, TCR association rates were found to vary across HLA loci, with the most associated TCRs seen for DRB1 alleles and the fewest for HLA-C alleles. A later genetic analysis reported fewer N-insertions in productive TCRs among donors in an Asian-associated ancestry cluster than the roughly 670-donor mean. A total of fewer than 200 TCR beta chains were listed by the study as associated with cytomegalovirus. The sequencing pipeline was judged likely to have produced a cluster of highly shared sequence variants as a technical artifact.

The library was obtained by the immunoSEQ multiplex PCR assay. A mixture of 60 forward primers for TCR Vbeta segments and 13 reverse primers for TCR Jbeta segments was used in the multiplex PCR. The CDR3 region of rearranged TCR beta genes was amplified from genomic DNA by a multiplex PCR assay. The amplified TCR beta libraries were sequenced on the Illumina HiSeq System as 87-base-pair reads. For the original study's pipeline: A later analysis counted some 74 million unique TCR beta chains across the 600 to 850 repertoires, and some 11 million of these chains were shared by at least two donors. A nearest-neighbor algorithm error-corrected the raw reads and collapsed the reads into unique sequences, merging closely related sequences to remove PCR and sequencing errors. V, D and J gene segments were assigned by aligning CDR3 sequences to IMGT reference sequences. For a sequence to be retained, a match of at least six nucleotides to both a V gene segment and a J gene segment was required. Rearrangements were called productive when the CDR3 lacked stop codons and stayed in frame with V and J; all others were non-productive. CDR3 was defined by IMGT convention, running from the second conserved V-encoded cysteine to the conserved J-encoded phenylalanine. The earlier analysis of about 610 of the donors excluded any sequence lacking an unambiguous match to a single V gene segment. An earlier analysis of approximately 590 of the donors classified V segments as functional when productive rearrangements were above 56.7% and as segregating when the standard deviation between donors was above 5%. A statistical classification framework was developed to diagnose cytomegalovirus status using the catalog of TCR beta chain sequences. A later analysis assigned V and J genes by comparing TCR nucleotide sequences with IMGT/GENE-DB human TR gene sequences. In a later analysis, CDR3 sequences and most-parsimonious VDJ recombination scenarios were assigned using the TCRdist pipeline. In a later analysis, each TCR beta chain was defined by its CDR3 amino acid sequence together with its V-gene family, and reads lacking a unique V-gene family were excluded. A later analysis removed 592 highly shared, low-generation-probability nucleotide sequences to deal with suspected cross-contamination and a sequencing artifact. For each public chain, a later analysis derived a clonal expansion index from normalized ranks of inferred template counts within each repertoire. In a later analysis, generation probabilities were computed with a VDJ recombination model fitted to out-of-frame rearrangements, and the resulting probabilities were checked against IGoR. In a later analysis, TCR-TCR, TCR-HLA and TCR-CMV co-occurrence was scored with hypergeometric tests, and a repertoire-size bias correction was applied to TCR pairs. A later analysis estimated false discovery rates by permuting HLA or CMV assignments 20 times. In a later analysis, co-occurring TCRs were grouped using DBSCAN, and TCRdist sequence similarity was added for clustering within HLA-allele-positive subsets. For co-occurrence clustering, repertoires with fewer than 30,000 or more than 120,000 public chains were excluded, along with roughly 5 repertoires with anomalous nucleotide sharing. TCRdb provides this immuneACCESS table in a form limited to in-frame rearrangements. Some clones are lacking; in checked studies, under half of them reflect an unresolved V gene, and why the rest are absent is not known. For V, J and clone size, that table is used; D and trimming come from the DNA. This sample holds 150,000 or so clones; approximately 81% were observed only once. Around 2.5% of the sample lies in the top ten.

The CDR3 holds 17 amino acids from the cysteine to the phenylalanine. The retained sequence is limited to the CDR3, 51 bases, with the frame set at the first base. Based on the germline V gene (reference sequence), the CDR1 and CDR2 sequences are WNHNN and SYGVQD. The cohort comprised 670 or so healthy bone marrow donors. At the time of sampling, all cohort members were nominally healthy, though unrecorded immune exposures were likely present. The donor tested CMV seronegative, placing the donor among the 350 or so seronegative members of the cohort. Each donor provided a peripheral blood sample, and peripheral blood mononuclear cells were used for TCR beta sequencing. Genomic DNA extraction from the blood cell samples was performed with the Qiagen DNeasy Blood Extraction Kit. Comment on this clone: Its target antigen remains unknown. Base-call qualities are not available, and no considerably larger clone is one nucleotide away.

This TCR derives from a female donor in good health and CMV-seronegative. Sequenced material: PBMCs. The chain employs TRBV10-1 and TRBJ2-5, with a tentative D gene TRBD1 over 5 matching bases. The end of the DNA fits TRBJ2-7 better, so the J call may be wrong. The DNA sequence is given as TGCGCCAGCAGTGAGTCTGCGATGGGGCTAAGCTCCTACGAGCAGTACTTC. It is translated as CASSESAMGLSSYEQYF.